This T cell receptor (beta chain) was identified in a study of graft-versus-host responses after intestinal transplantation. Produced via immunoSEQ multiplex PCR; TCRdb's table is partial and in-frame only. The sample lists fewer than 85,000 clones; approximately 93% were seen once. CDR1 and CDR2 (germline): SGDLS, YYNGEE. The V segment lost 5 bases and the J segment 6 bases; nucleotides outside the gene matches: 15. This CDR3 comprises 16 residues. Notes on this clone: Its specificity is unknown.

The V gene is TRBV9, the J gene TRBJ1-1; 8 bases line up with TRBD1. This TCR derives from a human donor who received an intestinal transplant. The specimen was unstimulated CD8+ T cells sorted from spleen or lymph node cells, collected before intestinal transplant. Written as DNA, the CDR3 is TGTGCCAGCAGTCGAAGACCTGGACAGGGCGTAGCTGAAGCTTTCTTT. It specifies CASSRRPGQGVAEAFF.